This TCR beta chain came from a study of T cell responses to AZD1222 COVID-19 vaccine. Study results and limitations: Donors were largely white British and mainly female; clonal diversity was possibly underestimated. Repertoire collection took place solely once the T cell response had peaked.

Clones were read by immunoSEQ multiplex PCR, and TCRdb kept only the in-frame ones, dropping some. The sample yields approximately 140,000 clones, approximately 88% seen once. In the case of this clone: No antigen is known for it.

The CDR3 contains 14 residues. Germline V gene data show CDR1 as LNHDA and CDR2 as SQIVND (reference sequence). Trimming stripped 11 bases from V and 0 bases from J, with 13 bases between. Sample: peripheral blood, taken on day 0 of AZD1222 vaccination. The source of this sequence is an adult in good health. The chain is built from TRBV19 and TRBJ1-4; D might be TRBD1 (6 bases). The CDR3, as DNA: TGTGCCTCTCTGGGGGCCCCAACTAATGAAAAACTGTTTTTT. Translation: CASLGAPTNEKLFF.